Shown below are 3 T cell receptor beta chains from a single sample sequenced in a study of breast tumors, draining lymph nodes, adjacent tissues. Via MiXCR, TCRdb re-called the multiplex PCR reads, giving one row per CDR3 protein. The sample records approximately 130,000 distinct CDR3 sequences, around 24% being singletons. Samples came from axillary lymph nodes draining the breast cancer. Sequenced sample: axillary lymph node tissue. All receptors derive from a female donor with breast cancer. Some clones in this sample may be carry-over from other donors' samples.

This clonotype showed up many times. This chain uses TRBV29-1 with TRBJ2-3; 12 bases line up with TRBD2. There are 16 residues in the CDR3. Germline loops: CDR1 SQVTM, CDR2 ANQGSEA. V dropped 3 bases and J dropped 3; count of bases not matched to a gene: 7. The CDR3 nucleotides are TGCAGCGTTGACCACCGGACTAGCGGGACAACAGATACGCAGTATTTT. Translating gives CSVDHRTSGTTDTQYF.

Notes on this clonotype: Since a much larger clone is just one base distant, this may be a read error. CDR3 DNA: TGTGCCAGCAGCCAAGAAAGAAGGGGGTTTAATAGCTACACCTTC. Protein sequence: CASSQERRGFNSYTF. The V call is TRBV4-2, the J call TRBJ1-2, with a tentative D call TRBD1 (6 bases). The CDR3 totals 15 residues. The germline V and J ends were trimmed by 0 bases and 9 bases, with 17 bases remaining between them. Germline V gene lookup returns CDR1 LGHNA and CDR2 YNFKEQ.

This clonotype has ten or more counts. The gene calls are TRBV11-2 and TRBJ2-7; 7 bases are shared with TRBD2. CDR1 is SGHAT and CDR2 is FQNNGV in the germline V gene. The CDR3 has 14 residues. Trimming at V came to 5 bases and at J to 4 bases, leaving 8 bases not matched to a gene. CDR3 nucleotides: TGTGCCAGCAGCCCCCCGGGACTACTTTACGAGCAGTACTTC. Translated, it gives CASSPPGLLYEQYF.